This entry lists 8 T cell receptor beta chains sequenced from one sample in a study of read filtering for tumor transcriptome and immune sequencing. This library used about 360 ng RNA and molecular barcoded adaptors spanning alpha/delta and beta/gamma chains. MiXCR, run by TCRdb on the reads, gives a single entry per CDR3 protein. The profile shows about 57,000 distinct CDR3 sequences, 20% to 25% of them singletons. The sample consisted of a population of CD138-negative cells sorted from bone marrow. Source of these receptors: a donor at least 40 years old with multiple myeloma.

This clonotype was seen at least ten times. The V call is TRBV29-1, the J call TRBJ2-1; 14 positions agree with TRBD2. Per germline, CDR1 SQVTM and CDR2 ANQGSEA. The length of the CDR3 is 14 residues. V trimming: 3 bases; J trimming: 7 bases; junction bases outside the gene matches: 2. CDR3 DNA: TGCAGCGTTGATGGGACTAGCGGGAGAAATGAGCAGTTCTTC. This encodes CSVDGTSGRNEQFF.

J is TRBJ2-4 and V is TRBV20-1; no clear D gene. CDR3 length: 14 amino acids. V was clipped by 3 bases and J by 5 bases, with 14 bases between them. Looked up from germline, CDR1 is DFQATT and CDR2 is SNEGSKA (reference sequence). CDR3 DNA sequence: TGCAGTGCTAGTCCTGGCCAGCTAGAAAACATTCAGTACTTC. This encodes CSASPGQLENIQYF.

In regard to this clonotype: This may stem from a read error, because a much larger clone lies one nucleotide away. The chain is built from TRBV19 and TRBJ2-3; 9 nucleotides align to TRBD2. This CDR3 has 14 amino acids. Germline V CDR1 and CDR2: LNHDA, SQIVND (reference sequence). The CDR3 bases are TGTGCCAGTACGACCAGCGGGGGGACAGATACGCAGTCTTTT. Amino acid sequence: CASTTSGGTDTQSF.

This clonotype was detected only a few times. This chain uses TRBV2 with TRBJ2-6; no firm D call. Looked up from germline, CDR1 is SNHLY and CDR2 is FYNNEI. V was shortened by 4 bases and J by 0 bases, with 7 bases between the two germline ends. This CDR3 has 15 residues. As DNA, the CDR3 is TGTGCCAGCAGTGTACGAGGCTCTGGGGCCAACGTCCTGACTTTC. Its translation: CASSVRGSGANVLTF.

This clonotype showed up many times. The chain links TRBV28 to TRBJ2-4; perhaps TRBD2 as D (6 bases). The CDR3 extends over 14 amino acids. The V end lost 7 bases, the J end lost 8 bases, and 18 bases lay between the germline ends. Germline-derived CDR1 and CDR2 are MDHEN and SYDVKM. The CDR3 reads CASTAGTGEDIQYF. As DNA, the CDR3 is TGTGCCAGCACCGCTGGGACGGGGGAGGACATTCAGTACTTC.

This clonotype was seen repeatedly, ten times or more. J is TRBJ2-7 and V is TRBV11-2, with a tentative D call TRBD1 (6 bases). The CDR3 totals 17 residues. Germline-derived CDR1 and CDR2 are SGHAT and FQNNGV. Deletions cut 8 bases from V and 3 bases from J, with 26 bases between. In DNA form, the CDR3 reads TGTGCCAGCCAGCTTATGGTATCCGGATTGACAGGCTACGAGCAGTACTTC. It is translated as CASQLMVSGLTGYEQYF.

This clonotype occurred many times. The chain has TRBV2 and TRBJ2-1; 12 positions agree with TRBD1. Germline CDR1 SNHLY, CDR2 FYNNEI. Losses at the gene ends were 6 bases for V and 2 bases for J; bases not matched to a gene: 5. The length of the CDR3 is 16 residues. The CDR3 spells CASSVGTGGPYNEQFF. The CDR3 region has the DNA TGTGCCAGCAGCGTCGGGACAGGGGGCCCCTACAATGAGCAGTTCTTC.

At least ten counts were recorded for this clonotype. This chain links TRBV18 with TRBJ1-1; no definite D call. Trimming left V 1 base short and J 1 base short, with 10 bases between. CDR1 is KGHSH, CDR2 LQKENI, per germline. The CDR3 is 15 residues long. CDR3 DNA sequence: TGTGCCAGCTCACCACTTCCGGTTAAGAACACTGAAGCTTTCTTT. Protein product: CASSPLPVKNTEAFF.